The rows below give T cell receptor beta chains drawn from one sample of a study of blood T cell repertoires in COVID-19. This table comes from immunoSEQ multiplex PCR, and its TCRdb copy is limited to in-frame clones, with some not included. The sample lists 180,000 or so clones, almost 90% occurring once. The specimen was peripheral blood. These receptor sequences come from a man in his forties or fifties with acute or convalescent COVID-19. Each CDR3 is given with its conserved first and last residue. The order of the fields is D gene, clone size, V gene, J gene, CDR3 DNA, CDR3 protein. A D gene is named only where the DNA matches it firmly. Clone size is not always given. Where it is, it says once, few, many or a class for expanded clones.

TRBD2	-	TRBV5-1	TRBJ2-5	TGCGCCAGCAGCGGCTCCGGGACTAGTGTCGGTGGGACCCAGTACTTC	CASSGSGTSVGGTQYF
-	-	TRBV19	TRBJ2-3	TGTGCCAGTAGTATATACTGGGGGGCAGATACGCAGTATTTT	CASSIYWGADTQYF
-	-	TRBV27	TRBJ1-5	TGTGCCAGCCGCCAGGGAATCAATCAGCCCCAGCATTTT	CASRQGINQPQHF
-	-	TRBV5-1	TRBJ1-5	TGCGCCAGCAGCTTGGGCAGTAGCAATCAGCCCCAGCATTTT	CASSLGSSNQPQHF
-	-	TRBV7-2	TRBJ2-3	TGTGCCAGCAGCTTAGTTTCGACTAGCACAGATACGCAGTATTTT	CASSLVSTSTDTQYF
-	-	TRBV19	TRBJ2-1	TGTGCCAGTAGTATAGGTTGGTCAGGGGTGGACAATGAGCAGTTCTTC	CASSIGWSGVDNEQFF
-	-	TRBV10-3	TRBJ2-7	TGTGCCATCAGTAAGGGGTACGAGCAGTACTTC	CAISKGYEQYF
-	once	TRBV3-1/TRBV3-2	TRBJ2-7	TGTGCCAGCAGCCTTGGGAGGGGGGAGCAGTACTTC	CASSLGRGEQYF
-	-	TRBV5-1	TRBJ1-1	TGCGCCAGCAGCTTGAAGGGGTTCGGCACTGAAGCTTTCTTT	CASSLKGFGTEAFF
-	-	TRBV24-1	TRBJ1-5	TGTGCCACCAGTGATCGGGTAGGGGATCAGCCCCAGCATTTT	CATSDRVGDQPQHF
-	-	TRBV6-5	TRBJ2-6	TGTGCCAGCCATTCTGGGGCCAACGTCCTGACTTTC	CASHSGANVLTF
-	-	TRBV6-1	TRBJ2-7	TGTGCCAGCAGTGAAGTCGGGGACAAGTCCTACGAGCAGTACTTC	CASSEVGDKSYEQYF
TRBD1	-	TRBV5-8	TRBJ2-7	TGTGCCAGCCGTCGGACAGGGACTTACGAGCAGTACTTC	CASRRTGTYEQYF
-	-	TRBV3-1/TRBV3-2	TRBJ2-7	TGTGCCAGCAGCCAGTTAGAATACGAGCAGTACTTC	CASSQLEYEQYF
-	-	TRBV25-1	TRBJ1-1	TGTGCCAGCACCTACGGGGGGGCTGAAGCTTTCTTT	CASTYGGAEAFF
-	-	TRBV6-2/TRBV6-3	TRBJ2-5	TGTGCCAGCAGTTCCCAAAATTTAGGGGGGACCCAGTACTTC	CASSSQNLGGTQYF
-	-	TRBV5-1	TRBJ2-2	TGCGCCAGCAGCTTCGGGGAGAACACCGGGGAGCTGTTTTTT	CASSFGENTGELFF
TRBD1	-	TRBV7-9	TRBJ1-2	TGTGCCAGCAGTTTGGGACAGGGGTTTGGCTACACCTTC	CASSLGQGFGYTF
TRBD2	-	TRBV9	TRBJ2-5	TGTGCCAGCAGCGCCGGGACTAGCGGGGTTGAGACCCAGTACTTC	CASSAGTSGVETQYF
-	-	TRBV27	TRBJ2-7	TGTGCCAGCAGTTATAGGGACAAGAATTACGAGCAGTACTTC	CASSYRDKNYEQYF
-	-	TRBV15	TRBJ1-5	TGTGCCACCAGCTCCGGCAATCAGCCCCAGCATTTT	CATSSGNQPQHF